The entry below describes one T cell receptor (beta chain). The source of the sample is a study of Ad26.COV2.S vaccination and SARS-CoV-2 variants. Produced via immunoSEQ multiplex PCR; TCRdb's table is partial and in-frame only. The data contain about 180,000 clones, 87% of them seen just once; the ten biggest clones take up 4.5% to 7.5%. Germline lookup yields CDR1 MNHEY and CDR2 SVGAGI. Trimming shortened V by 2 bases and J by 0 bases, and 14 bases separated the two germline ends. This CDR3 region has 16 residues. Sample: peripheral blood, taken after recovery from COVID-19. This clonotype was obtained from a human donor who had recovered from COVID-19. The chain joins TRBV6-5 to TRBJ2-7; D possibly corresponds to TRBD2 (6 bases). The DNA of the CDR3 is TGTGCCAGCAGTTACGCTAGCGCTTGGAGCTCCTACGAGCAGTACTTC. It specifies CASSYASAWSSYEQYF.